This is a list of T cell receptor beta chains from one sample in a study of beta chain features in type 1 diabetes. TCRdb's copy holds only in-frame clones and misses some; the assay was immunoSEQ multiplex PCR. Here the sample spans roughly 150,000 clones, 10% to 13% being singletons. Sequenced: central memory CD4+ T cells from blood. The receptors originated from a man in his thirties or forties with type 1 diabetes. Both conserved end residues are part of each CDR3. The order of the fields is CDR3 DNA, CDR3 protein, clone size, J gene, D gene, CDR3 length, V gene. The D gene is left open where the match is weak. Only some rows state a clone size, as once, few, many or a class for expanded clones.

CDR3nt: TGCGCCAGCAGCCCCGGGACAACAACTAGCACAGATACGCAGTATTTT
CDR3aa: CASSPGTTTSTDTQYF
abundance: few
j_gene: TRBJ2-3
d_gene: NA
len: 16
v_gene: TRBV5-1

CDR3nt: TGTGCCAGCGGTCTAGCGGGAGGGGGGGAGCAGTACTTC
CDR3aa: CASGLAGGGEQYF
abundance: few
j_gene: TRBJ2-7
d_gene: TRBD2
len: 13
v_gene: TRBV2

CDR3nt: TGCGCCAGCCGCCGGGACAGCTTAGATCAGCCCCAGCATTTT
CDR3aa: CASRRDSLDQPQHF
abundance: NA
j_gene: TRBJ1-5
d_gene: TRBD1
len: 14
v_gene: TRBV5-1

CDR3nt: TGTGCCAGCACACCGGGACAGAGAGGTGGCTACACCTTC
CDR3aa: CASTPGQRGGYTF
abundance: few
j_gene: TRBJ1-2
d_gene: TRBD1
len: 13
v_gene: TRBV19

CDR3nt: TGTGCCAGCAGCGTGACTAGCGGGATTTGGTATGAGCAGTTCTTC
CDR3aa: CASSVTSGIWYEQFF
abundance: few
j_gene: TRBJ2-1
d_gene: TRBD2
len: 15
v_gene: TRBV9

CDR3nt: TGTGCCAGCAGCCAAAGACTAGTCCCCTACGAGCAGTACTTC
CDR3aa: CASSQRLVPYEQYF
abundance: few
j_gene: TRBJ2-7
d_gene: NA
len: 14
v_gene: TRBV7-2

CDR3nt: TGTGCCAGCAGCTATGCGAATGAGCAGTTCTTC
CDR3aa: CASSYANEQFF
abundance: NA
j_gene: TRBJ2-1
d_gene: NA
len: 11
v_gene: TRBV2

CDR3nt: TGTGCCAGCAGCTTTGGTAGCGGGAGGGCCGGGTGGTTGTTCTTC
CDR3aa: CASSFGSGRAGWLFF
abundance: few
j_gene: TRBJ2-1
d_gene: TRBD2
len: 15
v_gene: TRBV7-9

CDR3nt: TGTGCCAGCAGAGGGCAGGACAGCTACAATGAGCAGTTCTTC
CDR3aa: CASRGQDSYNEQFF
abundance: few
j_gene: TRBJ2-1
d_gene: NA
len: 14
v_gene: TRBV28

CDR3nt: TGTGCCAGCAGCCTCCGGGACACCAGCTATGGCTACACCTTC
CDR3aa: CASSLRDTSYGYTF
abundance: NA
j_gene: TRBJ1-2
d_gene: NA
len: 14
v_gene: TRBV4-2

CDR3nt: TGTGCCAGCAGCTTATCGGGAGGACCCATGAACACAGATACGCAGTATTTT
CDR3aa: CASSLSGGPMNTDTQYF
abundance: few
j_gene: TRBJ2-3
d_gene: TRBD2
len: 17
v_gene: TRBV7-2

CDR3nt: TGTGCCAGCGCCCCAAACATGGCAGGGCCCCAGCATTTT
CDR3aa: CASAPNMAGPQHF
abundance: NA
j_gene: TRBJ1-5
d_gene: NA
len: 13
v_gene: TRBV6-5

CDR3nt: TGCGCCAGCAGCTTGGGCGCGGATGATCTCTGGGAAAAACTGTTTTTT
CDR3aa: CASSLGADDLWEKLFF
abundance: few
j_gene: TRBJ1-4
d_gene: NA
len: 16
v_gene: TRBV5-1

CDR3nt: TGTGCCAGCAGCCCCGACGGGGGTCAGCCCCAGCATTTT
CDR3aa: CASSPDGGQPQHF
abundance: NA
j_gene: TRBJ1-5
d_gene: NA
len: 13
v_gene: TRBV7-2

CDR3nt: TGCGCCAGCAGCCCTCTACAGGGGAACTATGGCTACACCTTC
CDR3aa: CASSPLQGNYGYTF
abundance: NA
j_gene: TRBJ1-2
d_gene: TRBD1
len: 14
v_gene: TRBV5-1

CDR3nt: TGTGCCAGCAGTGCTCCTCAGGGGGTACACATTCAGTACTTC
CDR3aa: CASSAPQGVHIQYF
abundance: NA
j_gene: TRBJ2-4
d_gene: TRBD1
len: 14
v_gene: TRBV6-5